Following are 24 T cell receptor beta chains from one sample sequenced in a study of blood T cell repertoires in COVID-19 (dated by TCRdb to 2020 to 2021). Libraries came from the immunoSEQ multiplex PCR assay. Here the immuneACCESS table is served through TCRdb, limited to in-frame sequences with V and J called. Missing clones are a known gap in these copies; in checked studies unresolved V genes cover under half, and the rest lacks a known reason. The sample data list fewer than 90,000 clones, and about 90% of these were observed just once. The ten largest clones add up to roughly 6.3% of the sample. Sequencing was carried out using peripheral blood. The receptors were sampled from a woman older than 75 with active COVID-19.

This chain uses TRBV6-2 or TRBV6-3 with TRBJ2-1; TRBD2 is a possible D gene (5 bases). CDR1 MNHEY and CDR2 SVGEGT come from the germline V gene. V lost 5 bases to trimming and J lost 5 bases, with 7 bases between them. The length of the CDR3 is 12 residues. The CDR3: CASSRGDNEQFF. DNA of the CDR3: TGTGCCAGCAGTCGGGGAGACAATGAGCAGTTCTTC.

The chain joins TRBV7-2 to TRBJ1-4; unclear D gene. Looked up from germline, CDR1 is SGHTA and CDR2 is FQGNSA. This CDR3 contains 13 residues. V was shortened by 5 bases and J by 4 bases, with 8 bases between the two germline ends. CDR3 amino acids: CASSPRLNEKLFF. For the CDR3, the DNA is TGTGCCAGCAGCCCCCGTCTTAATGAAAAACTGTTTTTT.

The chain is built from TRBV18 and TRBJ1-5; 7 bases map to TRBD1. The germline V gene has CDR1 KGHSH and CDR2 LQKENI. V dropped 2 bases and J dropped 4; count of bases not matched to a gene: 5. There are 15 residues in the CDR3. The CDR3: CASSPTTGVNQPQHF. The CDR3 nucleotides are TGTGCCAGCTCACCAACCACAGGGGTTAATCAGCCCCAGCATTTT.

The CDR3 is CAWTVGLVSNTEQYF. The CDR3 bases are TGTGCCTGGACTGTGGGACTAGTCTCAAATACCGAGCAGTACTTC. This chain joins TRBV30 and TRBJ2-7; TRBD2 agrees at 8 bases. The V and J ends lost 4 bases and 6 bases, in that order; junction bases with no gene match: 14. CDR3 size: 15 residues. CDR1 is GTSNPN and CDR2 is SVGIG in the germline V gene (reference sequence).

The rearrangement links TRBV7-2 to TRBJ2-7; 7 positions match TRBD2. Germline loops: CDR1 SGHTA, CDR2 FQGNSA. CDR3 length: 16 residues. V gave up 0 bases and J gave up 6 bases; unmatched junction bases: 11. The CDR3 coding sequence is TGTGCCAGCAGCTTAGCGATGCCTAGCGGAGGAGGCGAGCAGTACTTC. Residues: CASSLAMPSGGGEQYF.

Points on this clone: The sample holds other DNA sequences that translate to the same CDR3. This chain links TRBV5-1 with TRBJ2-7; TRBD2 matches at 9 bases. V shed 0 bases, J shed 4 bases, and the junction held 5 bases outside the gene matches. Germline V CDR1 and CDR2: SGHRS, YFSETQ. The CDR3 contains 15 residues. CDR3 DNA sequence: TGCGCCAGCAGCTTGGGGGCTAGCGGGAATTACGAGCAGTACTTC. Protein sequence: CASSLGASGNYEQYF.

This chain connects TRBV27 to TRBJ2-7, with D hard to call. This CDR3 has 16 residues. Deletions cut 0 bases from V and 6 bases from J, with 18 bases between. CDR1 and CDR2 (germline): MNHEY, SMNVEV (reference sequence). CDR3 DNA sequence: TGTGCCAGCAGTTTATCGAATAGCCACTCCGGCGCCGAGCAGTACTTC. Its translation is CASSLSNSHSGAEQYF.

The J gene is TRBJ1-3, the V gene TRBV12-1; the table's D gene call, TRBD1, was not cross checked with the DNA. TRBV12-1 is shown as a pseudogene. The CDR3 runs to 17 residues. CDR3 protein: CASSFGGDRADRNTIYF. The CDR3 DNA follows: TGTGCCAGCAGCTTCGGCGGGGACAGGGCGGACCGAAACACCATATATTTT.

The rearrangement links TRBV24-1 to TRBJ2-1; 10 nucleotides line up with TRBD1. The CDR3 length is 15 residues. CDR1 is KGHDR and CDR2 is SFDVKD in the germline V gene. Trimming at V came to 3 bases and at J to 8 bases, leaving 6 bases not matched to a gene. The CDR3 reads CATSDRGTGVHEQFF. As DNA, the CDR3 is TGTGCCACCAGTGATCGGGGGACAGGGGTTCATGAGCAGTTCTTC.

The chain uses TRBV10-1 and TRBJ2-6; 7 positions agree with TRBD1. Germline V lookup: CDR1 WNHNN, CDR2 SYGVQD (reference sequence). J was trimmed by 2 bases and V by 4 bases; bases with no gene match: 8. This CDR3 comprises 17 residues. DNA of the CDR3: TGCGCCAGCAGTGGGGAGACAGGGAGAACTGGGGCCAACGTCCTGACTTTC. Residues: CASSGETGRTGANVLTF.

The CDR3 region is CASSFDRNQPQHF. As DNA, the CDR3 is TGTGCCAGCAGCTTTGACAGAAATCAGCCCCAGCATTTT. The chain joins TRBV7-3 to TRBJ1-5, with D perhaps matching TRBD1 (5 bases). V was cut by 3 bases and J by 4 bases, with 7 bases left in between. The CDR3 contains 13 residues. Germline V lookup: CDR1 SGHTA, CDR2 FQGTGA.

The DNA for the CDR3 is TGTGCCAGCAGTGAAGCGCCACTAGAGATCCACGAGCAGTACTTC. As protein: CASSEAPLEIHEQYF. V and J are TRBV2 and TRBJ2-7, with D possibly being TRBD2 (5 bases). This CDR3 spans 15 amino acids. The germline V gene encodes CDR1 SNHLY and CDR2 FYNNEI. With 0 bases removed from V and 5 bases from J, the gap between germline ends came to 14 bases.

This clone has just a few counts. The V gene is TRBV6-5, the J gene TRBJ1-1; D is unresolved. The CDR3 covers 13 residues. Germline values: CDR1 MNHEY, CDR2 SVGAGI. V was shortened by 4 bases and J by 3 bases, with 9 bases between the two germline ends. The CDR3 region is CASSWSTDTEAFF. In nucleotides, the CDR3 is TGTGCCAGCAGTTGGAGTACGGACACTGAAGCTTTCTTT.

This clone has more than one count but fewer than ten. V usage is TRBV19 and J usage is TRBJ2-7; D is perhaps TRBD1 (5 bases). This CDR3 spans 13 amino acids. The ends were cut back, 3 bases at V and 2 bases at J, with 8 bases in the middle. Per the germline V gene, CDR1 is LNHDA and CDR2 is SQIVND (reference sequence). In DNA form, the CDR3 reads TGTGCCAGTAGTATGGGGCGAGCCTACGAGCAGTACTTC. It translates to CASSMGRAYEQYF.

J is TRBJ2-3 and V is TRBV19; D perhaps matches TRBD2 (5 bases). CDR1 LNHDA and CDR2 SQIVND come from the germline V gene (reference sequence). The V end was cut by 5 bases, the J end by 4 bases, with 10 bases between. This CDR3 contains 13 residues. In nucleotides, the CDR3 is TGTGCCAGTAGTGAGGGCGGCGCAGATACGCAGTATTTT. Translated, it gives CASSEGGADTQYF.

This chain connects TRBV6-5 to TRBJ1-6, with 8 nucleotides matching TRBD1. CDR3 length: 15 residues. J was trimmed by 2 bases and V by 6 bases; bases with no gene match: 3. The germline V gene has CDR1 MNHEY and CDR2 SVGAGI. CDR3 protein: CASSDRGPYNSPLHF. CDR3 DNA sequence: TGTGCCAGCAGCGACAGGGGACCCTATAATTCACCCCTCCACTTT.

Only a few counts were recorded for this clone. The gene calls are TRBV6-2 or TRBV6-3 and TRBJ2-1; 8 nucleotides match TRBD2. Looked up from germline, CDR1 is MNHEY and CDR2 is SVGEGT. Trimming took 6 bases from V and 3 from J; bases not matched to a gene: 7. This CDR3 contains 15 residues. DNA of the CDR3: TGTGCCAGCAGCCTACAGAGCGGGAGCTACAATGAGCAGTTCTTC. Translated: CASSLQSGSYNEQFF.

J is TRBJ2-5 and V is TRBV28; D not certain. Trimming took off 5 bases at V and 5 bases at J, with 9 bases between the two ends. This CDR3 has 12 residues. Germline assignment: CDR1 MDHEN and CDR2 SYDVKM. The CDR3 DNA reads TGTGCCAGCAGTCTCTCTTTGGAGACCCAGTACTTC. This codes for CASSLSLETQYF. Full variable domain (remainder filled in from reference TRBV28 and TRBJ2-5): DVKVTQSSRYLVKRTGEKVFLECVQDMDHENMFWYRQDPGLGLRLIYFSYDVKMKEKGDIPEGYSVSREKKERFSLILESASTNQTSMYLCASSLSLETQYFGPGTRLLVL.

This clone was observed once. The rearrangement links TRBV6-2 or TRBV6-3 to TRBJ2-1; 10 nucleotides align to TRBD2. Germline CDR1 and CDR2: MNHEY and SVGEGT. The CDR3 is made up of 16 amino acids. V shed 2 bases and J 6 bases; nucleotides not matched to a gene: 7. DNA for the CDR3: TGTGCCAGCAGTTACAGCTCTAGCGGGAGTCCCAATGAGCAGTTCTTC. It encodes CASSYSSSGSPNEQFF.

This chain connects TRBV28 to TRBJ1-4; 9 bases map to TRBD1. Germline CDR1 and CDR2: MDHEN and SYDVKM. This CDR3 is built from 16 residues. V lost 1 base and J lost 7; bases outside the gene matches: 7. The CDR3 protein is CASSLFSGTGSEKLFF. In nucleotides, the CDR3 is TGTGCCAGCAGTTTATTCTCCGGGACAGGGTCTGAAAAACTGTTTTTT. The full variable domain, with the rest looked up from reference TRBV28 and TRBJ1-4, is DVKVTQSSRYLVKRTGEKVFLECVQDMDHENMFWYRQDPGLGLRLIYFSYDVKMKEKGDIPEGYSVSREKKERFSLILESASTNQTSMYLCASSLFSGTGSEKLFFGSGTQLSVL.

The chain combines TRBV6-2 or TRBV6-3 with TRBJ1-2; unclear D gene. Trimming removed 6 bases from V and 7 bases from J, with 18 bases in between. The CDR3 runs to 14 residues. Germline V lookup: CDR1 MNHEY, CDR2 SVGEGT. CDR3 loop: CASSRSQISAGYTF. In nucleotides, the CDR3 is TGTGCCAGCAGCCGAAGTCAGATCTCCGCTGGCTACACCTTC.

The V and J genes are TRBV7-9 and TRBJ2-7, with D possibly matching TRBD2 (6 bases). Germline values: CDR1 SEHNR, CDR2 FQNEAQ (reference sequence). The CDR3 contains 14 residues. Trimming took off 1 base at V and 6 bases at J, with 13 bases between the two ends. This CDR3 reads CASSLGGGTAEQYF. The CDR3 DNA reads TGTGCCAGCAGCTTAGGAGGAGGGACTGCCGAGCAGTACTTC.

This sequence joins TRBV3-1 (or the pseudogene TRBV3-2) and TRBJ2-1; 10 positions match TRBD2. In germline, CDR1 is LGHDT, CDR2 YNNKEL (reference sequence). V lost 0 bases and J lost 7; bases outside the gene matches: 9. The CDR3 sequence is 17 residues long. The CDR3 sequence is CASSQDVPSGSFNEQFF. In DNA form, the CDR3 reads TGTGCCAGCAGCCAAGATGTGCCTAGCGGGAGTTTTAATGAGCAGTTCTTC.

The chain combines TRBV7-2 with TRBJ2-2; D is unclear. The CDR3 totals 16 residues. Between the trimmed V and J ends, which lost 1 base and 0 bases, there was a span of 9 bases. Germline-derived CDR1 and CDR2 are SGHTA and FQGNSA. The CDR3 is CASSLVGGSNTGELFF. The CDR3 bases are TGTGCCAGCAGCTTAGTCGGCGGCTCGAACACCGGGGAGCTGTTTTTT.